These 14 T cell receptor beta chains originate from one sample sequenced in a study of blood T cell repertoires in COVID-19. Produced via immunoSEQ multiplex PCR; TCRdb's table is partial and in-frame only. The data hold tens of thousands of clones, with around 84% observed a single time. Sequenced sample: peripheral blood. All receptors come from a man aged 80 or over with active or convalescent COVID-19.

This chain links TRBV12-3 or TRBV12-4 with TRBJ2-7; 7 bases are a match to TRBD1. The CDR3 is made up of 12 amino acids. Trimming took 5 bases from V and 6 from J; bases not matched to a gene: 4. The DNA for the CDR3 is TGTGCCAGCAGTGAATCAGGGGGCGAGCAGTACGTC. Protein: CASSESGGEQYV.

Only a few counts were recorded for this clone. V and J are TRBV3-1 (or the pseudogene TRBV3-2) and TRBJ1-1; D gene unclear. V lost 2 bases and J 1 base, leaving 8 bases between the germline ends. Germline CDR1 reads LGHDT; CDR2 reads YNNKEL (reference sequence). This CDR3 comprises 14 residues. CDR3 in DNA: TGTGCCAGCAGCCAATTCCGCGGGAACACTGAAGCTTTCTTT. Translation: CASSQFRGNTEAFF.

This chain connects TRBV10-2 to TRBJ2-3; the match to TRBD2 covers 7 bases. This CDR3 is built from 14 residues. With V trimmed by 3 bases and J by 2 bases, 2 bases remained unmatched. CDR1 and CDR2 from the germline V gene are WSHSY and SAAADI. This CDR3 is CASSEAGITDTQYF. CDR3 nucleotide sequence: TGCGCCAGCAGTGAAGCGGGGATCACAGATACGCAGTATTTT.

CDR3 in amino acids: CASSVQGNTEAFF. CDR3 nucleotides: TGTGCCAGCAGCGTACAGGGGAACACTGAAGCTTTCTTT. The chain combines TRBV9 with TRBJ1-1, with a weak D call TRBD1 (5 bases). The germline V gene encodes CDR1 SGDLS and CDR2 YYNGEE. The CDR3 length is 13 residues. V was trimmed by 1 base and J by 1 base, leaving 5 bases between them.

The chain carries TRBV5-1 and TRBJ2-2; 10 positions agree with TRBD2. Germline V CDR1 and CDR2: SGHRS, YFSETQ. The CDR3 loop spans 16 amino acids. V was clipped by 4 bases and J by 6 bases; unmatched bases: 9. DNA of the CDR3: TGCGCCAGCAGCACCAGCGGGAGGGCCACATCCGGGGAGCTGTTTTTT. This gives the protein CASSTSGRATSGELFF.

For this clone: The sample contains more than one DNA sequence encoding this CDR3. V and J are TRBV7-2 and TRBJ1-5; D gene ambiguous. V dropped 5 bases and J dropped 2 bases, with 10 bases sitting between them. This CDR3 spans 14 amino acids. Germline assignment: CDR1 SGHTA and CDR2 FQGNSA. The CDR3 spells CASSPRTGNQPQHF. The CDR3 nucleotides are TGTGCCAGCAGCCCTCGTACGGGCAATCAGCCCCAGCATTTT. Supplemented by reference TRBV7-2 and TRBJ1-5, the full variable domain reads GAGVSQSPSNKVTEKGKDVELRCDPISGHTALYWYRQSLGQGLEFLIYFQGNSAPDKSGLPSDRFSAERTGGSVSTLTIQRTQQEDSAVYLCASSPRTGNQPQHFGDGTRLSIL.

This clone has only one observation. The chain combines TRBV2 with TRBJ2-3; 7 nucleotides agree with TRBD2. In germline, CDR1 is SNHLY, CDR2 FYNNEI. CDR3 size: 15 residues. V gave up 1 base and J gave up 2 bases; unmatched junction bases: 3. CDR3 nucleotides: TGTGCCAGCAGTGAAGGAGCGGGGCCCACAGATACGCAGTATTTT. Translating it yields CASSEGAGPTDTQYF.

The CDR3: CASSLNWETGGAYGYTF. CDR3 DNA sequence: TGTGCCAGCAGCTTAAATTGGGAGACAGGGGGCGCCTATGGCTACACCTTC. This rearrangement joins TRBV5-4 to TRBJ1-2; 10 bases match TRBD1. Germline values: CDR1 SGHNT, CDR2 YYREEE (reference sequence). The CDR3 runs 17 residues. Unmatched junction bases numbered 11, after V lost 2 bases and J lost 4 bases.

CDR3 DNA: TGTGCCAGCAGTGAAACCGGGACAGGGCTTGGCTACACCTTC. Its translation is CASSETGTGLGYTF. The chain combines TRBV6-4 with TRBJ1-2; 9 bases fit TRBD1. The CDR3 is made up of 14 amino acids. V lost 3 bases to trimming and J lost 7 bases; unmatched junction nucleotides: 6. Germline lookup yields CDR1 MRHNA and CDR2 SNTAGT.

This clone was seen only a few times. DNA for the CDR3: TGTGCCAGTAGTCCTCGTGGGACAGGGAGGGTATTGAGTGAGCAGTTCTTC. This sequence encodes CASSPRGTGRVLSEQFF. V gene TRBV19 combines with J gene TRBJ2-1, with 9 positions matching TRBD1. This CDR3 has 17 amino acids. V lost 5 bases to trimming and J lost 9 bases; unmatched junction nucleotides: 17. Germline CDR1 is LNHDA and CDR2 is SQIVND (reference sequence).

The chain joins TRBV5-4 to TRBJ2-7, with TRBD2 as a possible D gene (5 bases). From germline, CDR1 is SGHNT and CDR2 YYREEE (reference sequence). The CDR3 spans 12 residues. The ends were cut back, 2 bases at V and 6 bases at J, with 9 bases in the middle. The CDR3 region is CASSFGVSEQYV. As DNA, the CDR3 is TGTGCCAGCAGCTTCGGGGTGTCCGAGCAGTACGTC.

This CDR3 reads CASSSGHDQETQYF. As DNA, the CDR3 is TGTGCCAGCAGCTCCGGACACGACCAAGAGACCCAGTACTTC. This chain uses TRBV7-9 with TRBJ2-5; a possible D gene is TRBD1 (5 bases). The germline V and J ends were trimmed by 4 bases and 0 bases, with 9 bases remaining between them. Germline lookup yields CDR1 SEHNR and CDR2 FQNEAQ (reference sequence). The CDR3 is 14 residues long.

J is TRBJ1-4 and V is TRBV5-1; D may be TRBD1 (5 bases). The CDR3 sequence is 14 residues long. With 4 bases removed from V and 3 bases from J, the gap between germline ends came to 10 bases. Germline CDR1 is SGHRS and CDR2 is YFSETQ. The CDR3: CASSGDSPNEKLFF. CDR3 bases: TGCGCCAGCAGCGGAGACAGTCCTAATGAAAAACTGTTTTTT. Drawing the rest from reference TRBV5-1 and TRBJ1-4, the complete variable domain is KAGVTQTPRYLIKTRGQQVTLSCSPISGHRSVSWYQQTPGQGLQFLFEYFSETQRNKGNFPGRFSGRQFSNSRSEMNVSTLELGDSALYLCASSGDSPNEKLFFGSGTQLSVL.

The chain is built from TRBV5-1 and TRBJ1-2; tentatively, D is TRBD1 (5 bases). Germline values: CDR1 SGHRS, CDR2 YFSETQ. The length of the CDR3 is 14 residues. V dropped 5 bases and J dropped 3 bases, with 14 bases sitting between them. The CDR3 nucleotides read TGCGCCAGCAGAAGGGGCGGGGACGACTATGGCTACACCTTC. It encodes CASRRGGDDYGYTF. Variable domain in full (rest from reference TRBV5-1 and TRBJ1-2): KAGVTQTPRYLIKTRGQQVTLSCSPISGHRSVSWYQQTPGQGLQFLFEYFSETQRNKGNFPGRFSGRQFSNSRSEMNVSTLELGDSALYLCASRRGGDDYGYTFGSGTRLTVV.